These 3 T cell receptor beta chains originate from one sample sequenced in a study of glioma-infiltrating T cells after dendritic cell vaccination. Clones were sequenced by immunoSEQ multiplex PCR, and TCRdb holds only the in-frame ones, with some missing. The sample shows around 96,000 clones, 79% of them seen only once. The material was blood, obtained before dendritic cell vaccination. All receptors derive from a human donor with glioblastoma.

The chain has TRBV5-1 and TRBJ2-3, with 9 nucleotides matching TRBD1. The CDR3 is 17 residues long. The ends lost 4 bases at V and 4 bases at J; junction bases unmatched: 13. The germline CDR1 and CDR2 sequences are SGHRS and YFSETQ. CDR3 residues: CASSRDRAPVDADTQYF. The CDR3 DNA sequence: TGCGCCAGCAGCCGGGACAGGGCCCCCGTCGACGCAGATACGCAGTATTTT.

The J gene is TRBJ1-2, the V gene TRBV7-6, with 8 bases aligning to TRBD1. Germline assignment: CDR1 SGHVS and CDR2 FNYEAQ. Trimming cost V 3 bases and J 4 bases; bases outside gene matches: 7. This CDR3 comprises 15 residues. The chain's CDR3 is CASSFRQGPGYGYTF. In DNA, the CDR3 is TGTGCCAGCAGCTTCAGACAGGGGCCGGGCTATGGCTACACCTTC.

This chain connects TRBV7-2 to TRBJ1-5, with D possibly TRBD1 on 5 matching bases. The CDR3 extends over 15 amino acids. Trimming left V 5 bases short and J 4 bases short, with 15 bases between. CDR1 SGHTA and CDR2 FQGNSA come from the germline V gene. The CDR3 protein is CASSLVLAGNQPQHF. The CDR3 coding sequence is TGTGCCAGCAGCCTAGTGCTTGCAGGGAATCAGCCCCAGCATTTT.